Below are 24 T cell receptor beta chains sequenced from a single sample in a study of CXCR3-negative and CXCR3-positive naive CD8 T cells. Overall study findings and caveats: TRB CDR3s of CXCR3-positive naive cells were more hydrophobic than those of CXCR3-negative naive cells.

The libraries of TRB cDNA were prepared using 5' RACE with UMI labels. TCRdb reprocessed the 5' RACE reads and keeps a single row for each CDR3 protein, giving no DNA. Its listing shows around 63,000 distinct CDR3 sequences. No cognate antigen is known for these TCRs. Sequenced sample: naive CXCR3+ CD8+ T cells from blood. Described subset: CD45RO-CCR7+CD27+CD95- naive CD8+ T cells expressing CXCR3 (TNR3+). The receptors originated from a human donor in good health. Some clones in this sample may be carry-over from other donors' samples.

The V gene is TRBV5-1, the J gene TRBJ2-7. CDR1 is SGHRS, CDR2 YFSETQ, per germline. The CDR3 is 11 amino acids. CDR3 in amino acids: CASSLGHEQYF.

The J gene is TRBJ2-1, the V gene TRBV12-3 or TRBV12-4; checking the TCRdb D call of TRBD1 is not possible without DNA. This CDR3 region has 13 residues. Here the CDR3 reads CASSLPGEDEQFF.

V is TRBV29-1 and J is TRBJ1-2; TCRdb selects TRBD1, and the lack of DNA leaves this call unchecked. CDR1 SQVTM and CDR2 ANQGSEA come from the germline V gene. The CDR3 runs to 13 residues. The CDR3 sequence: CSVEDRDRYGYTF.

V and J are TRBV7-9 and TRBJ1-1; TCRdb selects TRBD1, and the lack of DNA leaves this call unchecked. The germline gives CDR1 SEHNR, CDR2 FQNEAQ (reference sequence). The length of the CDR3 is 15 residues. The CDR3 here is CASSLSIGGYTEAFF.

J is TRBJ2-7 and V is TRBV29-1; TCRdb indicates TRBD1, and absent DNA this call remains unverified. The germline gives CDR1 SQVTM, CDR2 ANQGSEA. This CDR3 is built from 15 residues. The CDR3 is CSVEGGADRAYEQYF.

V usage is TRBV29-1 and J usage is TRBJ2-7; TCRdb indicates TRBD1, and absent DNA this call remains unverified. CDR3 length equals 13 residues. CDR1 and CDR2 from the germline V gene are SQVTM and ANQGSEA. The CDR3 loop reads CSVETGTAYEQYF.

The chain has TRBV12-3 or TRBV12-4 and TRBJ1-5; TCRdb names TRBD1, which stays unverified in the absence of DNA. CDR3 length equals 14 residues. The CDR3 is CASTPGTGDQPQHF.

This sequence joins TRBV10-3 and TRBJ2-1; TCRdb indicates TRBD1, and absent DNA this call remains unverified. The CDR3 contains 13 residues. Per germline, CDR1 ENHRY and CDR2 SYGVKD. This CDR3 reads CAISPRDYNEQFF.

The chain is built from TRBV19 and TRBJ2-1; TCRdb outputs TRBD2, but without DNA this stays unchecked. CDR3 length equals 15 residues. CDR1 LNHDA and CDR2 SQIVND come from the germline V gene (reference sequence). The CDR3 loop is CASSIGTKGGIEQFF.

The rearrangement joins TRBV7-3 to TRBJ1-1; TCRdb calls TRBD1, which cannot be checked without DNA. The germline gives CDR1 SGHTA, CDR2 FQGTGA. The CDR3 consists of 14 residues. The CDR3 reads CASSYGTGVQEAFF.

The chain has TRBV7-8 and TRBJ2-6; TCRdb gives TRBD1 as the D gene, but with no DNA this cannot be confirmed. Looked up from germline, CDR1 is SGHVS and CDR2 is FQNEAQ. The CDR3 extends over 15 amino acids. The CDR3 here is CASSLEQGVGNVLTF.

This chain uses TRBV13 with TRBJ1-4. CDR1 is PRHDT and CDR2 is FYEKMQ in the germline V gene (reference sequence). This CDR3 region has 16 residues. CDR3 protein: CASSSYHEGLNEKLFF. The full variable domain, rest sourced from reference TRBV13 and TRBJ1-4, is AAGVIQSPRHLIKEKRETATLKCYPIPRHDTVYWYQQGPGQDPQFLISFYEKMQSDKGSIPDRFSAQQFSDYHSELNMSSLELGDSALYFCASSSYHEGLNEKLFFGSGTQLSVL.

V is TRBV7-3 and J is TRBJ1-1; the D call from TCRdb, TRBD1, cannot be confirmed without DNA. The CDR3 consists of 15 residues. Germline V gene data show CDR1 as SGHTA and CDR2 as FQGTGA. CDR3: CASSIGRGVNTEAFF.

The chain uses TRBV29-1 and TRBJ2-7; TCRdb's assignment of TRBD1 cannot be checked, as there is no DNA. The CDR3 sequence is 13 residues long. Germline V gene data show CDR1 as SQVTM and CDR2 as ANQGSEA. The CDR3 is CSARTGATYEQYF.

The J gene is TRBJ2-5, the V gene TRBV14. The CDR3 loop spans 17 amino acids. Germline loops: CDR1 SGHDN, CDR2 FVKESK. The CDR3 loop reads CASSQDTALGYQETQYF. The full variable domain, with the rest looked up from reference TRBV14 and TRBJ2-5, is EAGVTQFPSHSVIEKGQTVTLRCDPISGHDNLYWYRRVMGKEIKFLLHFVKESKQDESGMPNNRFLAERTGGTYSTLKVQPAELEDSGVYFCASSQDTALGYQETQYFGPGTRLLVL.

The chain combines TRBV5-1 with TRBJ2-7. Germline CDR1 is SGHRS and CDR2 is YFSETQ. The CDR3 covers 13 residues. CDR3 protein: CASSWDLGGEQYF.

The chain uses TRBV7-8 and TRBJ1-1. Germline V gene sequence: CDR1 SGHVS, CDR2 FQNEAQ. This CDR3 comprises 14 residues. The CDR3 sequence is CASSPGRFDTEAFF. Drawing the rest from reference TRBV7-8 and TRBJ1-1, the complete variable domain is GAGVSQSPRYKVAKRGQDVALRCDPISGHVSLFWYQQALGQGPEFLTYFQNEAQLDKSGLPSDRFFAERPEGSVSTLKIQRTQQEDSAVYLCASSPGRFDTEAFFGQGTRLTVV.

The gene calls are TRBV20-1 and TRBJ2-7; TCRdb's D gene call, TRBD2, goes unchecked for lack of DNA. This CDR3 region has 15 residues. Germline V gives CDR1 DFQATT, CDR2 SNEGSKA (reference sequence). The CDR3 is CSARDLGPSSYEQYF.

The chain links TRBV29-1 to TRBJ2-7; TCRdb returns TRBD1, unconfirmable since there is no DNA. The germline gives CDR1 SQVTM, CDR2 ANQGSEA. The CDR3 has 12 residues. The CDR3 loop is CSVGGAGYEQYF.

The chain couples TRBV5-1 to TRBJ1-1; the D call from TCRdb, TRBD1, cannot be confirmed without DNA. CDR3 length equals 13 residues. Germline V gene lookup returns CDR1 SGHRS and CDR2 YFSETQ. The chain's CDR3 is CASSLQGATEAFF.

Judged by frequency, this clonotype is medium-sized. This rearrangement joins TRBV5-1 to TRBJ2-3. The germline V gene has CDR1 SGHRS and CDR2 YFSETQ. The CDR3 loop spans 12 amino acids. The CDR3 region is CASSLEEDTQYF.

The rearrangement joins TRBV27 to TRBJ2-7; the D call of TRBD1 rests on TCRdb alone, since no DNA is present to check it. Germline loops: CDR1 MNHEY, CDR2 SMNVEV (reference sequence). The CDR3 consists of 13 residues. CDR3 sequence reads: CASGPGESYEQYF.

The chain is built from TRBV29-1 and TRBJ2-1; the D gene TCRdb calls, TRBD1, cannot be checked with no DNA. This CDR3 comprises 15 residues. Germline CDR1 is SQVTM and CDR2 is ANQGSEA. CDR3: CSVAGTDISYNEQFF.

The chain has TRBV5-1 and TRBJ2-7; no DNA is available, so the TRBD1 call from TCRdb remains unchecked. The CDR3 length is 15 residues. CDR1 SGHRS and CDR2 YFSETQ come from the germline V gene. This chain's CDR3 is CASRRGQGASYEQYF.